Listed here is a single TCR beta chain. The germline V gene has CDR1 MDHEN and CDR2 SYDVKM. The CDR3 totals 13 residues. These data come from a study of monozygotic twins with inflammatory bowel disease. Each UMI, carrying a 6-nucleotide sample barcode, came from template switching. Nested PCRs (16 and 9 cycles, two total) were applied to TCRalpha and TCRbeta cDNA. TCRdb derives one entry per CDR3 protein from the 5' RACE reads, leaving out DNA. This sample's clone table lists 85,000 to 110,000 distinct CDR3 sequences. This clonotype originated in a human donor with ulcerative colitis or Crohn's disease, or a healthy co-twin of an affected twin (not recorded which). The sequencing input was blood. This chain connects TRBV28 to TRBJ2-7. The CDR3 loop is CASRKQGPYEQYF.